The 23 T cell receptor beta chains below were found in one sample sequenced in a study of T cell responses to AZD1222 COVID-19 vaccine (TCRdb year 2021). Libraries were made using the immunoSEQ multiplex PCR assay. TCRdb retrieved this table from immuneACCESS and kept in-frame rearrangements only. Not all clones are present; in checked studies, unresolved V genes account for under half, and no reason is known for the remainder. For this sample the table gives about 140,000 clones, of which 70% to 90% were detected only once. Over 3.5% of the sample rests with the top ten. The sample's time point label is to be understood as: baseline before first vaccination. The sample here was peripheral blood, taken on day 0 of AZD1222 vaccination. Receptor source: an adult in good health.

This clone was picked up a small number of times. In nucleotides, the CDR3 is TGTGCCAGCAGTGAGGTTCCGGGAGTGGACACCGGGGAGCTGTTTTTT. This codes for CASSEVPGVDTGELFF. The V and J genes are TRBV6-1 and TRBJ2-2, with a tentative D call TRBD2 (6 bases). The CDR3 has 16 amino acids. V dropped 3 bases and J dropped 3 bases, with 14 bases sitting between them. From germline, CDR1 is MNHNS and CDR2 SASEGT.

The chain joins TRBV7-9 to TRBJ1-6, with D possibly TRBD1 on 6 matching bases. The CDR3 is 14 amino acids. Trimming left V 2 bases short and J 5 bases short, with 7 bases between. Per germline, CDR1 SEHNR and CDR2 FQNEAQ (reference sequence). The CDR3 loop reads CASSLYRDNSPLHF. The CDR3 nucleotides read TGTGCCAGCAGCTTATACAGGGATAATTCACCCCTCCACTTT.

The J gene is TRBJ1-6, the V gene TRBV4-1, with 7 bases fitting TRBD1. V lost 0 bases and J lost 6; bases outside the gene matches: 5. Germline CDR1 is MGHRA and CDR2 is YSYEKL. The length of the CDR3 is 16 residues. This CDR3 reads CASSQDRTGPNSPLHF. DNA of the CDR3: TGCGCCAGCAGCCAAGACCGGACAGGCCCTAATTCACCCCTCCACTTT.

V is TRBV7-8 and J is TRBJ2-1; no reliable D call. The germline V gene encodes CDR1 SGHVS and CDR2 FQNEAQ. V was clipped by 5 bases and J by 7 bases, with 9 bases between them. The CDR3 is 12 residues long. The CDR3 reads CASSPGGNEQFF. CDR3 in DNA: TGTGCCAGCAGCCCCGGTGGGAATGAGCAGTTCTTC.

V and J are TRBV18 and TRBJ1-5, with D possibly matching TRBD1 (6 bases). V lost 4 bases and J 2 bases, leaving 6 bases between the germline ends. CDR3 length equals 13 residues. CDR1 is KGHSH and CDR2 is LQKENI in the germline V gene. The CDR3 loop is CASSQGGNQPQHF. CDR3 nucleotide sequence: TGTGCCAGCTCACAGGGGGGCAATCAGCCCCAGCATTTT.

J is TRBJ1-2 and V is TRBV29-1; D perhaps matches TRBD1 (5 bases). In germline, CDR1 is SQVTM, CDR2 ANQGSEA. The CDR3 covers 13 residues. Trimming cost V 6 bases and J 6 bases, with 17 bases left between them. CDR3 protein: CSVPHGGTNGYTF. DNA for the CDR3: TGCAGCGTCCCCCATGGTGGGACTAATGGCTACACCTTC.

The V call is TRBV3-1 (or the pseudogene TRBV3-2), the J call TRBJ1-5; the D is unclear. Germline CDR1 LGHDT, CDR2 YNNKEL (reference sequence). Trimming removed 8 bases from V and 4 bases from J, with 15 bases in between. The CDR3 covers 14 residues. As DNA, the CDR3 is TGTGCCAGCGGCCTGGGCGTAGGGAATCAGCCCCAGCATTTT. Translating it yields CASGLGVGNQPQHF.

The rearrangement uses TRBV15 and TRBJ1-5; TRBD1 is a possible D gene (5 bases). Trimming stripped 1 base from V and 9 bases from J, with 16 bases between. CDR1 and CDR2 (germline): LNHNV, YYDKDF (reference sequence). The CDR3 has 15 residues. CDR3 sequence reads: CATSRGFRDPRPQHF. The CDR3 region has the DNA TGTGCCACCAGCAGAGGATTCAGGGACCCTAGGCCCCAGCATTTT.

The V and J genes are TRBV28 and TRBJ2-1; 13 bases agree with TRBD2. The CDR3 spans 14 residues. V lost 6 bases and J lost 5; bases outside the gene matches: 1. Germline lookup yields CDR1 MDHEN and CDR2 SYDVKM. The CDR3 sequence: CASRGLAGNNEQFF. The CDR3 DNA follows: TGTGCCAGCAGGGGACTAGCGGGAAACAATGAGCAGTTCTTC.

The CDR3 DNA follows: TGCAGCGTTGAACCGCGGACGGGGGGGAATCAGCCCCAGCATTTT. This translates into CSVEPRTGGNQPQHF. The chain has TRBV29-1 and TRBJ1-5; possible D gene TRBD1, 5 bases. The CDR3 sequence is 15 residues long. The germline V and J ends were trimmed by 2 bases and 4 bases, with 15 bases remaining between them. Germline V gives CDR1 SQVTM, CDR2 ANQGSEA.

This clone occurred once. The V gene is TRBV5-6, the J gene TRBJ2-5; D possibly uses TRBD1 or TRBD2 (5 bases each). Germline values: CDR1 SGHDT, CDR2 YYEEEE. The V end lost 0 bases, the J end lost 5 bases, and 14 bases lay between the germline ends. This CDR3 is built from 15 residues. For the CDR3, the DNA is TGTGCCAGCAGCTTGGTGGGGACGGGACGGGAGACCCAGTACTTC. The encoded protein is CASSLVGTGRETQYF.

The V and J genes are TRBV19 and TRBJ1-2; D ambiguous. The CDR3 covers 14 residues. From germline, CDR1 is LNHDA and CDR2 SQIVND (reference sequence). V lost 2 bases, J lost 8 bases, and 15 bases lay in between. The CDR3 DNA sequence: TGTGCCAGTAGTATAACACTGACCCCTGTCGGCTACACCTTC. Amino acid sequence: CASSITLTPVGYTF.

The chain has TRBV7-9 and TRBJ2-6; 8 bases are shared with TRBD1. Germline loops: CDR1 SEHNR, CDR2 FQNEAQ (reference sequence). V lost 4 bases and J lost 0; bases outside the gene matches: 11. The CDR3 runs 19 residues. CDR3 amino acids: CASSSTRGTGVSGANVLTF. The CDR3 nucleotides read TGTGCCAGCAGCTCCACCAGGGGGACAGGCGTCTCTGGGGCCAACGTCCTGACTTTC.

The gene calls are TRBV5-1 and TRBJ1-1, with D unresolved. Germline-derived CDR1 and CDR2 are SGHRS and YFSETQ. V shed 4 bases and J shed 0 bases, with 13 bases lying between them. The CDR3 is made up of 15 amino acids. CDR3 in amino acids: CASSKEIAMNTEAFF. CDR3 DNA: TGCGCCAGCAGCAAGGAAATAGCGATGAACACTGAAGCTTTCTTT.

V usage is TRBV28 and J usage is TRBJ1-1; no reliable D call. Trimming pared 4 bases from V and 1 base from J, leaving 10 bases between. Germline lookup yields CDR1 MDHEN and CDR2 SYDVKM. This CDR3 region has 14 residues. DNA for the CDR3: TGTGCCAGCAGTTCCGTTCCCCCGAACACTGAAGCTTTCTTT. Translation gives CASSSVPPNTEAFF.

The chain uses TRBV5-1 and TRBJ2-3; D is undetermined. V shed 4 bases and J shed 1 base, with 25 bases lying between them. The CDR3 consists of 19 residues. Germline CDR1 is SGHRS and CDR2 is YFSETQ. CDR3 DNA sequence: TGCGCCAGCAGCCCCCTGGGTGGTAGCAGGAGTTTACGCACAGATACGCAGTATTTT. Translated, it gives CASSPLGGSRSLRTDTQYF.

The chain employs TRBV9 and TRBJ2-5, with TRBD2 matching 14 bases. After removal of 4 bases from V and 4 bases from J, the junction contained 12 bases not matched to a gene. Germline CDR1 and CDR2: SGDLS and YYNGEE. This CDR3 contains 18 residues. The CDR3 DNA follows: TGTGCCAGCAGCCCAAGGAGGGGACTAGCGGGAGTTTCAGAGACCCAGTACTTC. Translation: CASSPRRGLAGVSETQYF.

V gene TRBV28 combines with J gene TRBJ2-1, with 14 bases lining up with TRBD2. The CDR3 sequence is 18 residues long. J lost 4 bases, V lost 6 bases, and 11 bases had no gene match. CDR1 MDHEN and CDR2 SYDVKM come from the germline V gene. The CDR3 sequence: CASSRLAGGPTFYNEQFF. The DNA for the CDR3 is TGTGCCAGCAGCCGACTAGCGGGAGGGCCTACTTTTTACAATGAGCAGTTCTTC.

The chain has TRBV11-2 and TRBJ1-5; D remains unclear. CDR1 is SGHAT and CDR2 is FQNNGV in the germline V gene. Trimming removed 0 bases from V and 1 base from J, with 7 bases in between. The CDR3 length is 15 residues. DNA of the CDR3: TGTGCCAGCAGCTTAGATTTTGGCAGCAATCAGCCCCAGCATTTT. Translation: CASSLDFGSNQPQHF.

CDR3 protein: CASSSVPGKLFF. The CDR3 DNA reads as TGTGCCAGCAGCTCCGTCCCGGGAAAACTGTTTTTT. The chain recombines TRBV5-6 with TRBJ1-4; unclear D gene. Germline CDR1 and CDR2: SGHDT and YYEEEE. The CDR3 length is 12 residues. V lost 3 bases to trimming and J lost 10 bases, with 10 bases between them. Looking up the rest from reference TRBV5-6 and TRBJ1-4 gives the full variable domain: DAGVTQSPTHLIKTRGQQVTLRCSPKSGHDTVSWYQQALGQGPQFIFQYYEEEERQRGNFPDRFSGHQFPNYSSELNVNALLLGDSALYLCASSSVPGKLFFGSGTQLSVL.

The chain links TRBV23-1 to TRBJ1-6; no clear D gene. TRBV23-1 is labeled an ORF, and its function is uncertain. Trimming removed 4 bases from V and 0 bases from J, with 10 bases in between. The CDR3 covers 16 residues. The CDR3: CASSRPSSSYNSPLHF. The CDR3 DNA follows: TGCGCCAGCAGTCGACCGTCGAGCTCCTATAATTCACCCCTCCACTTT.

In DNA, the CDR3 is TGTGCCAGCAGTTTAAACACAGGGGGCGACTATGGCTACACCTTC. This sequence encodes CASSLNTGGDYGYTF. The chain employs TRBV28 and TRBJ1-2; 9 bases map to TRBD1. V lost 2 bases, J lost 3 bases, and 4 bases stayed unmatched. Germline V gene sequence: CDR1 MDHEN, CDR2 SYDVKM. The CDR3 contains 15 residues.

DNA of the CDR3: TGTGCCAGCACCTCAGGTACAGGGCGCGACTACGAGCAGTACTTC. As protein: CASTSGTGRDYEQYF. The rearrangement links TRBV6-5 to TRBJ2-7, with D possibly TRBD1 on 6 matching bases. Germline lookup yields CDR1 MNHEY and CDR2 SVGAGI. The CDR3 is 15 residues long. V was trimmed by 7 bases and J by 3 bases, leaving 19 bases between them.